One and the same sample provided the 27 T cell receptor beta chains below, sequenced in a study of PD-1 blockade in classical Hodgkin lymphoma. No patient escaped relapse after autologous stem cell transplantation, and brentuximab vedotin exposure varied. Measured with immunoSEQ multiplex PCR; TCRdb has only the in-frame clones, and not every one. The table has about 94,000 clones, roughly 89% seen once. Here the sequenced sample was peripheral blood mononuclear cells (PBMCs), taken before the second cycle of nivolumab. Every receptor here comes from a human donor with classical Hodgkin lymphoma.

This chain connects TRBV7-9 to TRBJ2-1; possible D gene TRBD1, 6 bases. V was cut by 1 base and J by 0 bases, with 16 bases left in between. This CDR3 region has 18 residues. From germline, CDR1 is SEHNR and CDR2 FQNEAQ (reference sequence). CDR3 sequence reads: CASSLVGNREYSYNEQFF. CDR3 in DNA: TGTGCCAGCAGCTTAGTGGGGAACAGGGAGTACTCCTACAATGAGCAGTTCTTC.

The rearrangement links TRBV10-1 to TRBJ2-5; D ambiguous. Germline values: CDR1 WNHNN, CDR2 SYGVQD (reference sequence). The CDR3 loop spans 16 amino acids. V was cut by 2 bases and J by 2 bases, with 15 bases left in between. For the CDR3, the DNA is TGCGCCAGCAGTGAGCAGGTAGGGATGATACAAGAGACCCAGTACTTC. Its protein is CASSEQVGMIQETQYF.

The chain combines TRBV6-6 with TRBJ2-2; D is unclear. The CDR3 has 13 residues. V lost 5 bases to trimming and J lost 6 bases, with 10 bases between them. Germline assignment: CDR1 MNHNY and CDR2 SVGAGI (reference sequence). The chain's CDR3 is CASSPSHPGELFF. DNA of the CDR3: TGTGCCAGCAGTCCTTCCCATCCCGGGGAGCTGTTTTTT.

The rearrangement links TRBV30 to TRBJ2-7, with TRBD2 matching 15 bases. The CDR3 has 15 amino acids. Germline V gene lookup returns CDR1 GTSNPN and CDR2 SVGIG (reference sequence). The CDR3 nucleotides read TGTGCGGCCGACGGACTAGCGGGAGGGCTCTACGAGCAGTACTTC. Its translation is CAADGLAGGLYEQYF.

The V gene is TRBV19, the J gene TRBJ1-3; 7 bases map to TRBD1. This CDR3 region has 14 residues. The ends lost 5 bases at V and 2 bases at J; junction bases unmatched: 3. From germline, CDR1 is LNHDA and CDR2 SQIVND (reference sequence). CDR3 sequence: CASSYTGAGNTIYF. The DNA of the CDR3 is TGTGCCAGTAGTTACACAGGGGCTGGAAACACCATATATTTT.

This clone has only one observation. The V gene is TRBV7-6, the J gene TRBJ1-3, with D possibly matching TRBD1 (6 bases). The CDR3 spans 14 residues. The germline gives CDR1 SGHVS, CDR2 FNYEAQ. V lost 5 bases and J lost 2, with 10 bases in between. The CDR3 DNA reads as TGTGCCAGCAGCCCCCGACAGGCTGGAAACACCATATATTTT. Protein: CASSPRQAGNTIYF.

This clone is a singleton in its sample. V and J are TRBV2 and TRBJ2-5, with D unclear. The length of the CDR3 is 12 residues. Germline V gives CDR1 SNHLY, CDR2 FYNNEI. V dropped 6 bases and J dropped 2 bases, with 7 bases sitting between them. The CDR3 DNA reads as TGTGCCAGCAGGGTGGAGCAAGAGACCCAGTACTTC. Translated: CASRVEQETQYF.

The chain has TRBV29-1 and TRBJ1-1, with D unresolved. Per germline, CDR1 SQVTM and CDR2 ANQGSEA. CDR3 length equals 9 residues. Trimming cost V 6 bases and J 6 bases, with 5 bases left between them. The CDR3 loop is CSVGAEAFF. DNA for the CDR3: TGCAGCGTAGGAGCTGAAGCTTTCTTT.

The V gene is TRBV6-1, the J gene TRBJ2-3; 8 nucleotides match TRBD2. CDR1 and CDR2 (germline): MNHNS, SASEGT. Trimming at V came to 10 bases and at J to 0 bases, leaving 3 bases not matched to a gene. The CDR3 sequence is 13 residues long. Here the CDR3 reads CATLAASTDTQYF. CDR3 sequence (DNA): TGTGCCACACTAGCGGCGAGCACAGATACGCAGTATTTT.

The genes are TRBV30 and TRBJ1-5, with 8 bases fitting TRBD1. V dropped 2 bases and J dropped 7; count of bases not matched to a gene: 4. The CDR3 runs 13 residues. Germline V lookup: CDR1 GTSNPN, CDR2 SVGIG (reference sequence). CDR3 sequence: CAWSYDRGQPQHF. CDR3 nucleotides: TGTGCCTGGAGTTACGACAGGGGACAGCCCCAGCATTTT.

V and J are TRBV18 and TRBJ2-3; 9 bases are shared with TRBD2. V gave up 2 bases and J gave up 2 bases; unmatched junction bases: 11. Germline CDR1 reads KGHSH; CDR2 reads LQKENI. This CDR3 is built from 18 residues. The CDR3 sequence: CASSPKGLAKLPTDTQYF. The CDR3 nucleotides are TGTGCCAGCTCACCAAAAGGACTAGCGAAGCTCCCCACAGATACGCAGTATTTT. Full variable domain (outside the CDR3, taken from reference TRBV18 and TRBJ2-3): NAGVMQNPRHLVRRRGQEARLRCSPMKGHSHVYWYRQLPEEGLKFMVYLQKENIIDESGMPKERFSAEFPKEGPSILRIQQVVRGDSAAYFCASSPKGLAKLPTDTQYFGPGTRLTVL.

This chain joins TRBV2 and TRBJ2-2; D is perhaps TRBD1 (5 bases). Trimming took 9 bases from V and 5 from J, leaving 16 bases between them. This CDR3 spans 14 amino acids. From germline, CDR1 is SNHLY and CDR2 FYNNEI. The CDR3 spells CARMTQGNTGELFF. The CDR3 bases are TGTGCCAGGATGACTCAGGGAAATACCGGGGAGCTGTTTTTT.

The chain links TRBV30 to TRBJ1-3; TRBD1 might be the D (6 bases). The germline V gene has CDR1 GTSNPN and CDR2 SVGIG (reference sequence). V dropped 3 bases and J dropped 2 bases, with 11 bases sitting between them. This CDR3 is built from 14 residues. As DNA, the CDR3 is TGTGCCTGGAGGTTCAGGGGAACTGGAAACACCATATATTTT. Amino acids: CAWRFRGTGNTIYF.

The V call is TRBV6-5, the J call TRBJ1-2, with D hard to call. The V end lost 5 bases, the J end lost 3 bases, and 10 bases lay between the germline ends. CDR1 is MNHEY, CDR2 SVGAGI, per germline. This CDR3 spans 13 amino acids. CDR3 DNA: TGTGCCAGCAGTATCGGCATACACTATGGCTACACCTTC. Protein: CASSIGIHYGYTF.

CDR3 in amino acids: CASSYVGGTSNNEQFF. CDR3 bases: TGTGCCAGCAGTTACGTCGGTGGAACGAGTAACAATGAGCAGTTCTTC. This sequence joins TRBV6-6 and TRBJ2-1; D call uncertain. This CDR3 has 16 amino acids. Trimming cost V 2 bases and J 5 bases, with 16 bases left between them. CDR1 and CDR2 from the germline V gene are MNHNY and SVGAGI (reference sequence).

This chain joins TRBV5-6 and TRBJ2-7, with 10 bases matching TRBD1. The CDR3 totals 15 residues. The V segment lost 4 bases and the J segment 0 bases; nucleotides outside the gene matches: 4. CDR1 and CDR2 (germline): SGHDT, YYEEEE. The CDR3 here is CASSGGQGRSYEQYF. The CDR3 bases are TGTGCCAGCAGCGGGGGACAGGGGCGCTCCTACGAGCAGTACTTC.

This clone was counted once. The gene calls are TRBV19 and TRBJ1-5, with 9 bases aligning to TRBD1. Germline CDR1 LNHDA, CDR2 SQIVND (reference sequence). The junction had 13 bases not matched to a gene; V was cut back by 5 bases and J by 5 bases. This CDR3 spans 17 amino acids. The CDR3 sequence: CASSPVRGQGSDQPQHF. In DNA, the CDR3 is TGTGCCAGTAGTCCCGTAAGGGGACAGGGTTCGGATCAGCCCCAGCATTTT.

J is TRBJ2-1 and V is TRBV27, with 10 bases identical to TRBD2. V lost 2 bases and J lost 7; bases outside the gene matches: 5. Germline V gene data show CDR1 as MNHEY and CDR2 as SMNVEV (reference sequence). There are 15 residues in the CDR3. CDR3 bases: TGTGCCAGCAGTTTAGGAGCTAGCGGGAGTAATGAGCAGTTCTTC. Amino acid sequence: CASSLGASGSNEQFF.

This clone occurred once. This sequence joins TRBV6-1 and TRBJ2-7; TRBD1 matches 7 bases. The CDR3 runs to 15 residues. V was clipped by 8 bases and J by 3 bases; unmatched bases: 13. Per germline, CDR1 MNHNS and CDR2 SASEGT. This CDR3 reads CASAWDRDSGYEQYF. Written as DNA, the CDR3 is TGTGCCAGCGCTTGGGACCGGGACAGCGGCTACGAGCAGTACTTC.

The gene calls are TRBV7-8 and TRBJ2-5, with D hard to call. The length of the CDR3 is 11 residues. In germline, CDR1 is SGHVS, CDR2 FQNEAQ. V dropped 1 base and J dropped 5 bases, with 2 bases sitting between them. The CDR3 DNA reads TGTGCCAGCAGCTTAGACGAGACCCAGTACTTC. This translates into CASSLDETQYF.

J is TRBJ2-2 and V is TRBV5-1; a weak D match, TRBD2 (6 bases). The germline V gene encodes CDR1 SGHRS and CDR2 YFSETQ. The germline V and J ends were trimmed by 5 bases and 0 bases, with 14 bases remaining between them. CDR3 length: 16 residues. CDR3 sequence reads: CASRTSSHSNTGELFF. CDR3 sequence (DNA): TGCGCCAGCAGAACTAGCAGCCACTCGAACACCGGGGAGCTGTTTTTT.

The gene calls are TRBV10-3 and TRBJ2-7; 9 positions agree with TRBD2. This CDR3 comprises 16 residues. Trimming took 2 bases from V and 4 from J; bases not matched to a gene: 9. Germline V CDR1 and CDR2: ENHRY, SYGVKD. CDR3 protein: CAISEGAGGVFYEQYF. As DNA, the CDR3 is TGTGCCATCAGTGAGGGGGCGGGAGGGGTTTTTTACGAGCAGTACTTC.

The chain recombines TRBV29-1 with TRBJ2-7, with TRBD1 as a possible D gene (7 bases). Per the germline V gene, CDR1 is SQVTM and CDR2 is ANQGSEA. The CDR3 is 14 amino acids. Between the trimmed V and J ends, which lost 4 bases and 4 bases, there was a span of 17 bases. CDR3 in DNA: TGCAGCGTTGTCGGAGGGGGCCTGGGGTACGAGCAGTACTTC. As protein: CSVVGGGLGYEQYF.

The rearrangement joins TRBV28 to TRBJ2-2; D possibly matches TRBD1 or TRBD2 (5 bases each). Germline V gives CDR1 MDHEN, CDR2 SYDVKM. V gave up 6 bases and J gave up 3 bases, with 14 bases separating them. The CDR3 extends over 15 amino acids. The CDR3 bases are TGTGCCAGCAGGACCGGGACCATGTACACCGGGGAGCTGTTTTTT. This sequence encodes CASRTGTMYTGELFF.

The chain uses TRBV7-3 and TRBJ2-5; D not resolved. V was shortened by 3 bases and J by 1 base, with 6 bases between the two germline ends. CDR1 is SGHTA and CDR2 is FQGTGA in the germline V gene. The CDR3 covers 13 residues. DNA of the CDR3: TGTGCCAGCAGCTTCAACACCCAAGAGACCCAGTACTTC. As protein: CASSFNTQETQYF.

The chain carries TRBV4-1 and TRBJ2-7; D tentatively reads TRBD1 or TRBD2 (5 bases each). Germline CDR1 MGHRA, CDR2 YSYEKL. The germline V and J ends were trimmed by 2 bases and 3 bases, with 17 bases remaining between them. The CDR3 is 16 amino acids. CDR3 region: CASSQIGAKLGYEQYF. The CDR3 DNA reads TGCGCCAGCAGCCAAATCGGGGCCAAACTCGGCTACGAGCAGTACTTC.

CDR3 nucleotide sequence: TGTGCCAGCAGAAGCCCCGTCAGGGGAAAGACCGGGGAGCTGTTTTTT. It codes for CASRSPVRGKTGELFF. The chain is built from TRBV27 and TRBJ2-2; D perhaps matches TRBD1 (6 bases). The germline CDR1 and CDR2 sequences are MNHEY and SMNVEV (reference sequence). The CDR3 extends over 16 amino acids. The V gene lost 6 bases and the J gene lost 5 bases, with 19 bases spanning the gap.